The 20 T cell receptor beta chains in this list originate from one sample, sequenced in a study of cytomegalovirus exposure and HLA in healthy donors (TCRdb year 2017). The library was made by the immunoSEQ multiplex PCR assay. The multiplex PCR relied on a mix of 60 forward primers for TCR Vbeta segments and 13 reverse primers for TCR Jbeta segments. The clones in this table, taken by TCRdb from immuneACCESS, are in-frame only. Not every clone is retained; where verified, under half of the shortfall comes from an unresolved V gene, and the cause of the rest is unknown. This sample has about 35,000 clones in its table, and 80% of those were observed once. The ten top clones hold about 6.3% of the sample. The sequencing sample was made of PBMCs. All receptors come from a male donor in good health and CMV-seronegative.

This chain joins TRBV9 and TRBJ2-7; possible D gene TRBD2, 5 bases. This CDR3 contains 13 residues. V was pared by 1 base and J by 2 bases, with 7 bases between. Per germline, CDR1 SGDLS and CDR2 YYNGEE. The CDR3 DNA reads TGTGCCAGCAGCGTATCCGGGGCCTACGAGCAGTACTTC. As protein: CASSVSGAYEQYF.

This chain joins TRBV5-6 and TRBJ1-6; D is unresolved. Germline V gene lookup returns CDR1 SGHDT and CDR2 YYEEEE. Trimming cost V 5 bases and J 5 bases, with 8 bases left between them. This CDR3 region has 13 residues. The chain's CDR3 is CASRRRDNSPLHF. CDR3 nucleotide sequence: TGTGCCAGCAGGCGGCGGGATAATTCACCCCTCCACTTT.

This chain connects TRBV28 to TRBJ1-2; no firm D call. This CDR3 contains 12 residues. With 4 bases removed from V and 2 bases from J, the gap between germline ends came to 5 bases. The germline V gene encodes CDR1 MDHEN and CDR2 SYDVKM. The CDR3 DNA sequence: TGTGCCAGCAGTTGGCAGAACTATGGCTACACCTTC. Translated, it gives CASSWQNYGYTF.

This clone appeared a few times. This chain joins TRBV27 and TRBJ2-1, with TRBD2 matching over 7 bases. Germline-derived CDR1 and CDR2 are MNHEY and SMNVEV (reference sequence). Trimming cost V 5 bases and J 4 bases; bases outside gene matches: 8. The CDR3 consists of 15 residues. As DNA, the CDR3 is TGTGCCAGCAGTGACGGGCTAGCGGTGTACAATGAGCAGTTCTTC. Encoded protein: CASSDGLAVYNEQFF.

The CDR3 region is CASSLAGTGYEQYF. CDR3 coding DNA: TGTGCCAGCAGTTTAGCCGGGACAGGGTACGAGCAGTACTTC. V is TRBV28 and J is TRBJ2-7, with 9 bases fitting TRBD1. With 2 bases clipped from V and 4 bases from J, the junction kept 3 bases outside the gene matches. Looked up from germline, CDR1 is MDHEN and CDR2 is SYDVKM. The CDR3 spans 14 residues.

The V call is TRBV2, the J call TRBJ2-7; possibly TRBD2 for D (5 bases). The CDR3 is made up of 13 amino acids. CDR1 and CDR2 (germline): SNHLY, FYNNEI. Trimming took 1 base from V and 7 from J, leaving 11 bases between them. CDR3 sequence reads: CASSEVRAGEQYF. The CDR3 DNA reads TGTGCCAGCAGTGAAGTAAGGGCGGGTGAGCAGTACTTC.

This chain joins TRBV4-2 and TRBJ2-7; D call uncertain. The germline V gene has CDR1 LGHNA and CDR2 YNFKEQ. The CDR3 has 13 amino acids. V lost 0 bases, J lost 1 base, and 4 bases lay in between. The CDR3 DNA follows: TGTGCCAGCAGCCAAGACAGTTCCTACGAGCAGTACTTC. Amino acid sequence: CASSQDSSYEQYF.

The J gene is TRBJ2-7, the V gene TRBV7-9; 7 nucleotides line up with TRBD1. The CDR3 contains 15 residues. Per germline, CDR1 SEHNR and CDR2 FQNEAQ (reference sequence). Losses at the gene ends were 2 bases for V and 2 bases for J; bases not matched to a gene: 6. As DNA, the CDR3 is TGTGCCAGCAGCTTAACCCGGGACAGCACCTACGAGCAGTACTTC. Translation gives CASSLTRDSTYEQYF.

V and J are TRBV5-1 and TRBJ2-7, with 11 bases aligning to TRBD1. With V trimmed by 4 bases and J by 3 bases, 6 bases remained unmatched. The length of the CDR3 is 15 residues. Germline V CDR1 and CDR2: SGHRS, YFSETQ. The CDR3 DNA follows: TGCGCCAGCAGCCCGGAGGGACAGGGGGTCTACGAGCAGTACTTC. This gives the protein CASSPEGQGVYEQYF.

This clone has a handful of counts. The V gene is TRBV7-9, the J gene TRBJ1-1, with 7 nucleotides matching TRBD1. V was pared by 4 bases and J by 8 bases, with 10 bases of the junction left unmatched. The CDR3 is 14 residues long. CDR1 is SEHNR, CDR2 FQNEAQ, per germline (reference sequence). Here the CDR3 DNA reads TGTGCCAGCAGCTCCCGGACAGGTTCCATAGAAGCTTTCTTT. This codes for CASSSRTGSIEAFF.

The genes are TRBV4-2 and TRBJ1-2, with 8 bases that match TRBD1. Germline values: CDR1 LGHNA, CDR2 YNFKEQ. The CDR3 has 16 residues. With 1 base clipped from V and 0 bases from J, the junction kept 4 bases outside the gene matches. DNA for the CDR3: TGTGCCAGCAGCCAAGTGCTACAGGGGGCTAACTATGGCTACACCTTC. It encodes CASSQVLQGANYGYTF.

The rearrangement links TRBV6-4 to TRBJ1-1, with a weak D call TRBD1 (6 bases). Per germline, CDR1 MRHNA and CDR2 SNTAGT. The length of the CDR3 is 12 residues. The V and J ends lost 0 bases and 8 bases respectively, with 7 bases between them. The CDR3 reads CASSDSGQEAFF. CDR3 nucleotide sequence: TGTGCCAGCAGTGACTCGGGACAAGAAGCTTTCTTT.

This chain links TRBV4-3 with TRBJ2-5, with D uncertain. The CDR3 runs 13 residues. V dropped 0 bases and J dropped 5 bases, with 7 bases sitting between them. CDR1 and CDR2 from the germline V gene are LGHNA and YSLEER. As DNA, the CDR3 is TGCGCCAGCAGCCAAGATCGGCGGGAGACCCAGTACTTC. Protein product: CASSQDRRETQYF.

This clone is a singleton in its sample. This sequence joins TRBV30 and TRBJ2-5; 15 bases match TRBD2. The DNA end is more similar to TRBJ2-7, so the J call may be wrong. The CDR3 extends over 15 amino acids. Germline lookup yields CDR1 GTSNPN and CDR2 SVGIG (reference sequence). CDR3 in DNA: TGTGCCTGGAGTTGGACTAGCGGGGGGGCCTACGAGCAGTACTTC. Amino acid sequence: CAWSWTSGGAYEQYF.

The gene calls are TRBV4-1 and TRBJ1-1; D gene ambiguous. This CDR3 is built from 13 residues. With 5 bases removed from V and 8 bases from J, the gap between germline ends came to 15 bases. Germline CDR1 MGHRA, CDR2 YSYEKL. CDR3: CASSVSREREAFF. The CDR3 nucleotides are TGCGCCAGCAGCGTAAGTCGGGAACGGGAAGCTTTCTTT.

This clone was seen only once. The chain combines TRBV7-9 with TRBJ2-5, with 9 positions matching TRBD2. Germline CDR1 reads SEHNR; CDR2 reads FQNEAQ (reference sequence). The CDR3 has 16 residues. V was clipped by 2 bases and J by 1 base; unmatched bases: 5. The chain's CDR3 is CASSLFSGSFQETQYF. The DNA of the CDR3 is TGTGCCAGCAGCTTATTTAGCGGGAGTTTCCAAGAGACCCAGTACTTC.

The genes are TRBV7-3 and TRBJ2-2, with 7 nucleotides matching TRBD1. With V trimmed by 5 bases and J by 0 bases, 6 bases remained unmatched. This CDR3 has 16 amino acids. Germline V gene sequence: CDR1 SGHTA, CDR2 FQGTGA. The DNA for the CDR3 is TGTGCCAGCAGCCCTCCGGGACAGACGAACACCGGGGAGCTGTTTTTT. This codes for CASSPPGQTNTGELFF.

The V gene is TRBV11-3, the J gene TRBJ2-7, with D possibly matching TRBD1 (5 bases). Germline CDR1 SGHNT, CDR2 YENEEA. The CDR3 is 13 residues long. V was pared by 3 bases and J by 2 bases, with 8 bases between. This chain's CDR3 is CASSLGRAYEQYF. The CDR3 DNA reads TGTGCCAGCAGCTTGGGCAGGGCCTACGAGCAGTACTTC.

This rearrangement joins TRBV2 to TRBJ2-5, with 10 nucleotides matching TRBD2. The trim removed 3 bases at V and 4 bases at J, leaving 2 bases unmatched. Looked up from germline, CDR1 is SNHLY and CDR2 is FYNNEI. CDR3 length equals 14 residues. Here the CDR3 DNA reads TGTGCCAGCAGTGATCTAGCGGGAGCAGAGACCCAGTACTTC. This gives the protein CASSDLAGAETQYF.

The chain combines TRBV27 with TRBJ1-1; 8 nucleotides agree with TRBD1. V lost 4 bases and J lost 5; bases outside the gene matches: 6. This CDR3 contains 14 residues. Germline V gene data show CDR1 as MNHEY and CDR2 as SMNVEV (reference sequence). CDR3 nucleotides: TGTGCCAGCAGTTCGACAGGGGCCACGACTGAAGCTTTCTTT. This sequence encodes CASSSTGATTEAFF.